Below, 12 T cell receptor beta chains from the same sample are listed, as sequenced in a study of cytotoxic CD8 clonotypes in ibrutinib-treated CLL. Only in-frame clones appear in the TCRdb table, and some are missing; sequencing was by immunoSEQ multiplex PCR. Here the sample spans some 100,000 clones, under 70% being singletons. The specimen was PBMCs, collected after 24 months of ibrutinib treatment. The receptors were gathered from a human donor with chronic lymphocytic leukemia.

Note on this clone: This specimen includes other DNA sequences encoding the same CDR3. The chain joins TRBV25-1 to TRBJ1-3, with TRBD1 as a possible D gene (5 bases). Germline V gives CDR1 MGHDK, CDR2 SYGVNS. Trimming took 3 bases from V and 0 from J, leaving 6 bases between them. The CDR3 runs to 14 residues. The DNA for the CDR3 is TGTGCCAGCAGTGAGGGGCGCTCTGGAAACACCATATATTTT. Residues: CASSEGRSGNTIYF.

The chain links TRBV12-5 to TRBJ2-5, with D tentatively TRBD1 (6 bases). This CDR3 has 11 residues. V dropped 5 bases and J dropped 9 bases, with 10 bases sitting between them. Looked up from germline, CDR1 is LGHNT and CDR2 is FRNRAP. DNA of the CDR3: TGTGCTAGTGGTCCCGAGGGGGCCCAGTACTTC. Its protein product is CASGPEGAQYF.

The chain couples TRBV7-2 to TRBJ2-7; D is possibly TRBD1 (7 bases). CDR3 length: 14 amino acids. The germline gives CDR1 SGHTA, CDR2 FQGNSA. Trimming took 1 base from V and 3 from J, leaving 10 bases between them. CDR3 protein: CASSLGRDSYEQYF. The CDR3 DNA sequence: TGTGCCAGCAGCTTAGGGCGGGACAGCTACGAGCAGTACTTC.

This clone was recorded a few times. The CDR3 DNA reads as TGTGCCAGTAGCCGTGGACAGCTCTACGAGCAGTACTTC. It codes for CASSRGQLYEQYF. The chain has TRBV19 and TRBJ2-7, with D possibly being TRBD1 (6 bases). This CDR3 comprises 13 residues. Germline CDR1 and CDR2: LNHDA and SQIVND (reference sequence). The V end lost 6 bases, the J end lost 3 bases, and 12 bases lay between the germline ends.

This clone came up a few times. This chain joins TRBV6-6 and TRBJ2-5, with TRBD1 as a possible D gene (7 bases). Germline CDR1 MNHNY, CDR2 SVGAGI (reference sequence). V gave up 4 bases and J gave up 5 bases, with 14 bases separating them. The CDR3 consists of 14 residues. The CDR3 DNA reads as TGTGCCAGCAGTTCCTTATCAGGGGGGGAGACCCAGTACTTC. Translation: CASSSLSGGETQYF.

This clone occurred a few times. The rearrangement uses TRBV7-2 and TRBJ1-1; no clear D gene. Trimming removed 1 base at V and 7 bases at J, with 7 bases between. Germline assignment: CDR1 SGHTA and CDR2 FQGNSA. The CDR3 has 12 residues. The CDR3 reads CASSLEIGEAFF. In DNA, the CDR3 is TGTGCCAGCAGCTTAGAAATTGGTGAAGCTTTCTTT.

V usage is TRBV29-1 and J usage is TRBJ1-5; D is ambiguous. V was trimmed by 1 base and J by 1 base, leaving 5 bases between them. CDR3 length: 13 amino acids. CDR1 is SQVTM and CDR2 is ANQGSEA in the germline V gene. The CDR3 nucleotides read TGCAGCGTTGAAGTCCAGAGCAATCAGCCCCAGCATTTT. Its protein is CSVEVQSNQPQHF.

The chain links TRBV2 to TRBJ2-7, with D uncertain. V was trimmed by 4 bases and J by 0 bases, leaving 10 bases between them. Germline V gene lookup returns CDR1 SNHLY and CDR2 FYNNEI. The CDR3 sequence is 14 residues long. Written as DNA, the CDR3 is TGTGCCAGCAGTGTCCACGGCAACTCCTACGAGCAGTACTTC. Its protein product is CASSVHGNSYEQYF.

In its sample, this clone was seen a few times. The chain joins TRBV19 to TRBJ1-5, with D maybe TRBD1 (5 bases). V dropped 6 bases and J dropped 2 bases, with 17 bases sitting between them. Germline values: CDR1 LNHDA, CDR2 SQIVND (reference sequence). The CDR3 runs to 16 residues. CDR3 sequence reads: CASSDGGEAGNQPQHF. CDR3 nucleotide sequence: TGTGCCAGTAGCGATGGAGGGGAGGCTGGCAATCAGCCCCAGCATTTT.

This chain connects TRBV30 to TRBJ2-7, with unresolved D. In germline, CDR1 is GTSNPN, CDR2 SVGIG (reference sequence). V was trimmed by 1 base and J by 6 bases, leaving 10 bases between them. The CDR3 contains 12 residues. This chain's CDR3 is CAWSDDRGEQYF. The DNA for the CDR3 is TGTGCCTGGAGTGATGACCGTGGCGAGCAGTACTTC.

The chain is built from TRBV27 and TRBJ1-6; TRBD1 matches at 8 bases. The CDR3 spans 15 residues. Looked up from germline, CDR1 is MNHEY and CDR2 is SMNVEV (reference sequence). V dropped 4 bases and J dropped 6; count of bases not matched to a gene: 5. The CDR3 sequence: CASSSGQGRNSPLHF. The CDR3 DNA reads as TGTGCCAGCAGTTCCGGACAGGGTCGTAATTCACCCCTCCACTTT.

This clone was seen only once. This chain connects TRBV9 to TRBJ1-6, with D unresolved. This CDR3 comprises 22 residues. Trimming took off 4 bases at V and 8 bases at J, with 37 bases between the two ends. Germline V gene data show CDR1 as SGDLS and CDR2 as YYNGEE. The CDR3 sequence is CASSITGGIPLSRPERYSPLHF. CDR3 coding DNA: TGTGCCAGCAGCATCACTGGAGGTATCCCATTAAGCCGACCCGAGCGATATTCACCCCTCCACTTT.